This T cell receptor (beta chain) was identified in a study of control samples from healthy donors and cancer patients (TCRdb year 2020). Receptor libraries were prepared by the immunoSEQ multiplex PCR assay. The table comes from immuneACCESS by way of TCRdb, which keeps in-frame sequences with V and J called. Part of the clones is missing from these tables; in studies checked, under half for an unresolved V gene and the rest for unknown reasons. The sample contains fewer than 95,000 clones, 86% of them found a single time. The ten largest clones take up roughly 1.2% of the sample. Comments on this clone: No cognate antigen has been identified for it. Per-base quality was not reported, and no clone a single base away is much larger than it.

V and J are trimmed by 3 bases and 6 bases, and the gene matches miss 1 base of the junction. For CDR1 and CDR2, the germline V gene lists SGDLS and YYNGEE. Measured from the cysteine to the phenylalanine, the CDR3 is 15 residues long. The CDR3 DNA has 45 bases and is translated from base 1. The rearranged chain carries TRBV9 and TRBJ2-1, with TRBD2 matching 15 junction bases. Sequences were obtained from blood. The receptor's source is a woman aged 45-60 years in good health. The nucleotide sequence is TGTGCCAGCAGCGGGGGACTAGCGGGGGGCAATGAGCAGTTCTTC. Translation gives CASSGGLAGGNEQFF.